The entry below gives a single T cell receptor beta chain sequence along with its context. Its antigen is still unknown. This entry belongs to a study of shared clonotypes between healthy human individuals. Profiling relied on immunoSEQ multiplex PCR, and the TCRdb table lists in-frame clones only, not all of them. The sample contains approximately 1,500,000 clones, 95% to 99% of which appear only once. Study results and limitations: The genetic and exposure-history diversity represented was limited by few donors.

The germline gives CDR1 SGHRS, CDR2 YFSETQ. The trim removed 3 bases at V and 4 bases at J, leaving 10 bases unmatched. The CDR3 contains 17 residues. The V and J genes are TRBV5-1 and TRBJ2-2; 9 bases are a match to TRBD1. The sample comprised naive CD4+ T cells sorted from blood. The subset is: CD45RA+ positively selected. The TCR comes from a man aged 30 to 39 in good health. CDR3 in DNA: TGCGCCAGCAGCTCCAACGCCGGGACAGGGAGCACCGGGGAGCTGTTTTTT. It yields the protein CASSSNAGTGSTGELFF.